These 18 T cell receptor beta chains were sequenced from one sample in a study of cytomegalovirus exposure and HLA in healthy donors. Both 60 Vbeta primers and 13 Jbeta primers went into the PCR. Produced via immunoSEQ multiplex PCR; TCRdb's table is partial and in-frame only. The data show nearly 200,000 clones, with 77% seen just once and approximately 2.1% held by the top ten. Specimen: PBMCs. All receptors come from a woman aged 30 to 39 in good health and CMV-seropositive.

The chain uses TRBV28 and TRBJ1-5; D unclear. V shed 6 bases and J shed 2 bases, with 14 bases lying between them. Germline assignment: CDR1 MDHEN and CDR2 SYDVKM. The CDR3 has 15 residues. CDR3 protein: CASRGRQIGNQPQHF. Written as DNA, the CDR3 is TGTGCCAGCAGGGGTCGACAAATAGGCAATCAGCCCCAGCATTTT.

The gene calls are TRBV7-2 and TRBJ1-1; a weak D match, TRBD1 (6 bases). The V end lost 4 bases, the J end lost 7 bases, and 19 bases lay between the germline ends. The V gene's germline CDR1 is SGHTA and CDR2 FQGNSA. The CDR3 contains 15 residues. The CDR3 is CASSSHSRGAIEAFF. The CDR3 DNA reads as TGTGCCAGCAGCTCTCACTCCCGGGGGGCGATTGAAGCTTTCTTT.

The chain has TRBV9 and TRBJ2-2; 11 positions match TRBD1. The CDR3 is made up of 17 amino acids. Germline values: CDR1 SGDLS, CDR2 YYNGEE. J lost 9 bases, V lost 0 bases, and 10 bases had no gene match. CDR3 protein: CASSVGGGQGEFRELFF. The CDR3 bases are TGTGCCAGCAGCGTAGGGGGGGGACAGGGGGAGTTCAGGGAGCTGTTTTTT.

The rearrangement uses TRBV18 and TRBJ2-3, with 11 bases that match TRBD2. Germline trimming cut 3 bases from V and 0 bases from J; bases unmatched to any gene: 5. The CDR3 totals 17 residues. The V gene's germline CDR1 is KGHSH and CDR2 LQKENI. The CDR3 sequence is CASSPFSGGASTDTQYF. The CDR3 coding sequence is TGTGCCAGCTCACCCTTTAGCGGGGGGGCTAGCACAGATACGCAGTATTTT.

The chain uses TRBV29-1 and TRBJ2-1, with 11 bases that match TRBD2. Germline V lookup: CDR1 SQVTM, CDR2 ANQGSEA. The CDR3 extends over 14 amino acids. With 3 bases clipped from V and 8 bases from J, the junction kept 6 bases outside the gene matches. CDR3 amino acids: CSVERLAGGDEQFF. The CDR3 bases are TGCAGCGTTGAGAGGCTAGCGGGAGGAGATGAGCAGTTCTTC.

The chain couples TRBV7-6 to TRBJ1-1, with D perhaps TRBD1 (5 bases). Germline assignment: CDR1 SGHVS and CDR2 FNYEAQ. The CDR3 has 13 residues. The V end was cut by 8 bases, the J end by 4 bases, with 14 bases between. The CDR3 sequence is CASSAGGFTEAFF. CDR3 DNA sequence: TGTGCCAGCTCCGCGGGGGGTTTCACTGAAGCTTTCTTT. The full variable domain, with the rest looked up from reference TRBV7-6 and TRBJ1-1, is GAGVSQSPRYKVTKRGQDVALRCDPISGHVSLYWYRQALGQGPEFLTYFNYEAQQDKSGLPNDRFSAERPEGSISTLTIQRTEQRDSAMYRCASSAGGFTEAFFGQGTRLTVV.

The rearrangement uses TRBV19 and TRBJ2-1, with 11 bases aligning to TRBD2. CDR1 is LNHDA, CDR2 SQIVND, per germline (reference sequence). Trimming removed 5 bases from V and 4 bases from J; junction bases left unmatched: 7. The CDR3 consists of 16 residues. In nucleotides, the CDR3 is TGTGCCAGTAGTGCTCTAGCGGGAGGCGGTTACAATGAGCAGTTCTTC. Encoded protein: CASSALAGGGYNEQFF.

V usage is TRBV5-1 and J usage is TRBJ2-7; 7 nucleotides align to TRBD2. CDR3 length: 14 amino acids. With 4 bases clipped from V and 1 base from J, the junction kept 5 bases outside the gene matches. Per germline, CDR1 SGHRS and CDR2 YFSETQ. CDR3 amino acids: CASSASGRSYEQYF. CDR3 DNA sequence: TGCGCCAGCAGCGCTAGCGGCAGATCCTACGAGCAGTACTTC.

The rearrangement uses TRBV19 and TRBJ2-7, with D possibly being TRBD1 (6 bases). Looked up from germline, CDR1 is LNHDA and CDR2 is SQIVND (reference sequence). The ends were cut back, 3 bases at V and 0 bases at J, with 18 bases in the middle. This CDR3 contains 17 residues. The DNA of the CDR3 is TGTGCCAGTAGTATTCGGGCACAGGGATGGGTCTCCTACGAGCAGTACTTC. Its translation is CASSIRAQGWVSYEQYF.

This rearrangement joins TRBV28 to TRBJ1-5; TRBD1 agrees at 9 bases. V was pared by 5 bases and J by 0 bases, with 5 bases of the junction left unmatched. The CDR3 loop spans 16 amino acids. Germline V lookup: CDR1 MDHEN, CDR2 SYDVKM. This CDR3 is CASSHGTGHSNQPQHF. The CDR3 nucleotides read TGTGCCAGCAGTCACGGGACAGGGCATAGCAATCAGCCCCAGCATTTT.

The J gene is TRBJ2-5, the V gene TRBV9, with 7 nucleotides matching TRBD2. Germline-derived CDR1 and CDR2 are SGDLS and YYNGEE. The CDR3 totals 15 residues. V lost 4 bases to trimming and J lost 5 bases; unmatched junction nucleotides: 11. The CDR3: CASSPRGGAAETQYF. The CDR3 DNA reads as TGTGCCAGCAGCCCCCGCGGGGGAGCGGCGGAGACCCAGTACTTC.

V is TRBV7-9 and J is TRBJ1-1; TRBD1 aligns across 10 bases. The CDR3 consists of 15 residues. Germline V lookup: CDR1 SEHNR, CDR2 FQNEAQ (reference sequence). J lost 3 bases, V lost 5 bases, and 6 bases had no gene match. CDR3 coding DNA: TGTGCCAGCAGCCATACCGGGACAGGGGACACTGAAGCTTTCTTT. It translates to CASSHTGTGDTEAFF.

The chain links TRBV6-6 to TRBJ2-1, with 8 nucleotides matching TRBD1. CDR1 and CDR2 (germline): MNHNY, SVGAGI (reference sequence). The CDR3 has 15 amino acids. The V and J ends lost 5 bases and 6 bases, in that order; junction bases with no gene match: 9. The CDR3: CASSTGQGKGNEQFF. The CDR3 DNA is TGTGCCAGCAGTACCGGACAGGGCAAGGGCAATGAGCAGTTCTTC.

The chain employs TRBV7-3 and TRBJ1-2, with TRBD1 matching over 9 bases. The length of the CDR3 is 16 residues. V lost 5 bases to trimming and J lost 6 bases; unmatched junction nucleotides: 13. Germline CDR1 is SGHTA and CDR2 is FQGTGA. CDR3 amino acids: CASSPSPGTGRNGYTF. The CDR3 DNA reads as TGTGCCAGCAGCCCGAGCCCCGGGACAGGGAGGAATGGCTACACCTTC.

V usage is TRBV28 and J usage is TRBJ1-5, with 8 bases that match TRBD1. Germline trimming cut 5 bases from V and 7 bases from J; bases unmatched to any gene: 10. This CDR3 is 15 amino acids long. From germline, CDR1 is MDHEN and CDR2 SYDVKM. CDR3 nucleotide sequence: TGTGCCAGCAGTCTCACTACAGGGGGTGGACAGCCCCAGCATTTT. It encodes CASSLTTGGGQPQHF.

This chain joins TRBV5-1 and TRBJ1-4, with D unresolved. The germline V and J ends were trimmed by 0 bases and 1 base, with 4 bases remaining between them. The CDR3 has 14 residues. Germline values: CDR1 SGHRS, CDR2 YFSETQ. The CDR3 bases are TGCGCCAGCAGCTTGGGAGTAACTAATGAAAAACTGTTTTTT. It yields the protein CASSLGVTNEKLFF.

This clone was recorded once. This rearrangement joins TRBV30 to TRBJ1-2, with no clear D. Germline assignment: CDR1 GTSNPN and CDR2 SVGIG (reference sequence). The V end lost 2 bases, the J end lost 1 base, and 2 bases lay between the germline ends. This CDR3 is built from 11 residues. As DNA, the CDR3 is TGTGCCTGGAGTCTTAACTATGGCTACACCTTC. Amino acids: CAWSLNYGYTF.

The chain has TRBV19 and TRBJ2-2, with a possible D match to TRBD2 (7 bases). In germline, CDR1 is LNHDA, CDR2 SQIVND (reference sequence). V shed 3 bases and J shed 7 bases, with 12 bases lying between them. This CDR3 is built from 14 residues. The CDR3 region has the DNA TGTGCCAGTAGTATGGAGGGGGGGTTCGGGGAGCTGTTTTTT. Translated: CASSMEGGFGELFF.